Listed below are T cell receptor beta chains from one sample, sequenced in a study of shared clonotypes between healthy human individuals. Repertoires were generated with immunoSEQ multiplex PCR, while TCRdb's copy carries only in-frame clones and drops some. The data show approximately 1.5 million clones, approximately 98.5% seen once. The sequencing sample was made of naive CD4+ T cells sorted from blood. Receptors originate from a man aged 30-40 years in good health. Each CDR3 is given with its conserved first and last residue. A D gene is named only where the DNA matches it firmly. Rows may omit the clone size; those that give it use once, few, many or a size class.

cdr3_nt cdr3_aa clone_size v_call d_call j_call
TGTGCCAGCAGATCCACACCCCGGCAGAACACTGAAGCTTTCTTT CASRSTPRQNTEAFF NA TRBV2 NA TRBJ1-1
TGTGCCAGCAGCCTGGGGGGACTAGCGGGAGGGCCAGTTGGCGAGCAGTACTTC CASSLGGLAGGPVGEQYF NA TRBV5-4 TRBD2 TRBJ2-7
TGTGCCAGTGGAACAGGGTCGGGGGAGACCCAGTACTTC CASGTGSGETQYF NA TRBV2 NA TRBJ2-5
TGTGCCAGCTCACCAACAGGGGGGGACCACGAGCAGTACTTC CASSPTGGDHEQYF NA TRBV18 NA TRBJ2-7
TGCGCCAGCAGCCAAGGGGCGGGGGGGGATACGCAGTATTTT CASSQGAGGDTQYF NA TRBV4-3 TRBD2 TRBJ2-3
TGTGCCAGCAGTTCCCAGGCGACAGTGTCCTACGAGCAGTACTTC CASSSQATVSYEQYF NA TRBV28 NA TRBJ2-7
TGTGCCAGCAGCGACCGTCCTGGTGCCGGGGAGCTGTTTTTT CASSDRPGAGELFF NA TRBV9 NA TRBJ2-2
TGTGCCAGCAGCGTATTGGACGCCCACGGGGAGCTGTTTTTT CASSVLDAHGELFF few TRBV9 NA TRBJ2-2
TGTGCCAGCAACGGACAGGGAGATCAGCCCCAGCATTTT CASNGQGDQPQHF NA TRBV2 TRBD1 TRBJ1-5
TGTGCCATCAGTGGGAGAGCACAGGATAAGAGTCAGATTTATTTT CAISGRAQDKSQIYF NA TRBV10-3 NA TRBJ1-3
TGTGCCAGCAGCGTAGACGGGGGAACAACCTACAATGAGCAGTTCTTC CASSVDGGTTYNEQFF NA TRBV9 NA TRBJ2-1
TGTGCCAGCAGTGGGCTGGGGACAGCCCACGACAATGAGCAGTTCTTC CASSGLGTAHDNEQFF NA TRBV2 TRBD1 TRBJ2-1
TGCGCCAGCAGTCAATCAAGGAGGGATCTCTTT CASSQSRRDLF NA TRBV23-1 NA TRBJ1-1
TGTGCCAGCAGTGGAGAGACGACGGGAAACTATGGCTACACCTTC CASSGETTGNYGYTF NA TRBV6-1 NA TRBJ1-2
TGTGCCGTCCAGGGGAAAGACACAGATACGCAGTATTTT CAVQGKDTDTQYF NA TRBV2 NA TRBJ2-3
TGTGCCAGCAGGGAAGGGGCTAGCCGGTATGTTTCCGGGGAGCTGTTTTTT CASREGASRYVSGELFF NA TRBV2 NA TRBJ2-2
TGTGCCAGCAGCCAGTCTAGGGATGGTACAGATACGCAGTATTTT CASSQSRDGTDTQYF NA TRBV7-2 NA TRBJ2-3
TGTGCCAGCAGCCCCAGGGGGGGAGAGACCCAGTACTTC CASSPRGGETQYF once TRBV7-2 NA TRBJ2-5
TGTGCCAGCAGGCAACGGGGGGGACGCACAGATACGCAGTATTTT CASRQRGGRTDTQYF NA TRBV28 TRBD2 TRBJ2-3